A single sample gave rise to the 7 T cell receptor beta chains below, sequenced in a study of T cells in localized non-small cell lung cancer. This table comes from immunoSEQ multiplex PCR, and its TCRdb copy is limited to in-frame clones, with some not included. The table lists tens of thousands of clones, about 85% of them singletons. Specimen: peripheral blood, collected before any cancer treatment. The receptors come from a female donor aged 60 or older with stage II squamous cell lung carcinoma.

The CDR3, as DNA: TGTGCCAGCAGTTACTCGGGACCGGGTGGCTACACCTTC. It yields the protein CASSYSGPGGYTF. The V and J genes are TRBV6-5 and TRBJ1-2, with a weak D call TRBD1 (5 bases). Germline loops: CDR1 MNHEY, CDR2 SVGAGI. The CDR3 spans 13 residues. V lost 0 bases and J 7 bases, leaving 9 bases between the germline ends.

Only a few counts were recorded for this clone. The chain recombines TRBV5-1 with TRBJ1-6, with 9 bases lining up with TRBD1. The CDR3 runs 14 residues. Germline loops: CDR1 SGHRS, CDR2 YFSETQ. Trimming removed 0 bases from V and 10 bases from J; junction bases left unmatched: 2. In DNA, the CDR3 is TGCGCCAGCAGCTTGGTGACAGGGGGGTCACCCCTCCACTTT. Residues: CASSLVTGGSPLHF.

This clone has more than one count but fewer than ten. The chain employs TRBV19 and TRBJ2-5; either TRBD1 or TRBD2 may fit D (5 bases each). V was trimmed by 5 bases and J by 3 bases, leaving 16 bases between them. The CDR3 runs to 15 residues. Germline V gene sequence: CDR1 LNHDA, CDR2 SQIVND (reference sequence). The CDR3 DNA follows: TGTGCCAGTAGTGAATCCGGGACGGTAAAAGAGACCCAGTACTTC. It encodes CASSESGTVKETQYF.

The V and J genes are TRBV27 and TRBJ1-1, with a weak D call TRBD1 (5 bases). The CDR3 is 14 residues long. Trimming removed 8 bases from V and 0 bases from J, with 13 bases in between. Germline V gene sequence: CDR1 MNHEY, CDR2 SMNVEV (reference sequence). The CDR3 loop is CASQGAPMNTEAFF. The CDR3 coding sequence is TGTGCCAGCCAAGGGGCCCCCATGAACACTGAAGCTTTCTTT.

The genes are TRBV18 and TRBJ2-1; a possible D gene is TRBD1 (6 bases). Deletions cut 3 bases from V and 9 bases from J, with 12 bases between. This CDR3 contains 13 residues. Germline CDR1 is KGHSH and CDR2 is LQKENI. In DNA form, the CDR3 reads TGTGCCAGCTCACCGAACAGGGATAGTGAGCAGTTCTTC. It encodes CASSPNRDSEQFF.

J is TRBJ1-3 and V is TRBV9; 11 bases align to TRBD1. The CDR3 contains 17 residues. The ends lost 4 bases at V and 5 bases at J; junction bases unmatched: 11. Germline CDR1 SGDLS, CDR2 YYNGEE. CDR3 sequence: CASSLEPGQGVRNTIYF. The DNA of the CDR3 is TGTGCCAGCAGCCTTGAACCGGGACAGGGGGTTAGAAACACCATATATTTT. The full variable domain, its missing parts supplied by reference TRBV9 and TRBJ1-3, is DSGVTQTPKHLITATGQRVTLRCSPRSGDLSVYWYQQSLDQGLQFLIQYYNGEERAKGNILERFSAQQFPDLHSELNLSSLELGDSALYFCASSLEPGQGVRNTIYFGEGSWLTVV.

The chain has TRBV27 and TRBJ1-1; 7 bases map to TRBD1. Per germline, CDR1 MNHEY and CDR2 SMNVEV (reference sequence). J was trimmed by 5 bases and V by 2 bases; bases with no gene match: 5. The length of the CDR3 is 14 residues. The CDR3 DNA reads TGTGCCAGCAGTTTACGACAGGGAGTAACTGAAGCTTTCTTT. Translating it yields CASSLRQGVTEAFF.